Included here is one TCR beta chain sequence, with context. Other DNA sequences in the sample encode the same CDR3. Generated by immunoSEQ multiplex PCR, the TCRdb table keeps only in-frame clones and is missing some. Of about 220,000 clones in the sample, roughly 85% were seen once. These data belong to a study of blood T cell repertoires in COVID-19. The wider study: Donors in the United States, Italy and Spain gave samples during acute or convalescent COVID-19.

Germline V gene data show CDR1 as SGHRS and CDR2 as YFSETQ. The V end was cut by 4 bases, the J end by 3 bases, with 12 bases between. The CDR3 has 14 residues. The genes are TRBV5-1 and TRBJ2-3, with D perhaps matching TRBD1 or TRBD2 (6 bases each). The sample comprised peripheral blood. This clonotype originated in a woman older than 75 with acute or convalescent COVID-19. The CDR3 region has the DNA TGCGCCAGCAGCCTGGGGGGCGTAACAGATACGCAGTATTTT. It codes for CASSLGGVTDTQYF.